One TCR beta chain is described in this entry. Reverse transcription of about 0.45 to 1 ug RNA used random hexamers. In TCRdb, the immunoSEQ multiplex PCR reads were re-called with MiXCR into one record per CDR3 protein. Of 160,000 or so distinct CDR3 sequences detected, about 95% appear once; the ten largest clones hold 0.15% to 0.2%. The data belong to a study of CD8 T cells in Susac syndrome. The CDR3 has 12 residues. V was shortened by 3 bases and J by 0 bases, with 2 bases between the two germline ends. The sequencing sample was made of CD4+ T cells from PBMCs. This sequence was found in a human donor with Susac syndrome. This chain links TRBV12-3 or TRBV12-4 with TRBJ1-1; no reliable D call. The CDR3 coding sequence is TGTGCCAGCAGTTTTTTGAACACTGAAGCTTTCTTT. Protein product: CASSFLNTEAFF.